This T cell receptor (beta chain) was recorded in a study of vaccination and CD4 T cells after COVID-19. Findings and caveats of the study: When vaccine-specific clones from convalescent patients were examined, 304 of 307 were spike mono-reactive.

The assay that was used to sequence DNA from cultured CD4+ T cells was the Oncomine TCR Beta short-read assay. Genomic DNA was extracted from cultured CD4+ T cells. TCRdb processed the PCR reads anew with MiXCR; each CDR3 protein has one entry. The sample holds roughly 8,200 distinct CDR3 sequences, about 51% seen once. The germline V and J ends were trimmed by 1 base and 4 bases, with 14 bases remaining between them. Germline CDR1 LNHNV, CDR2 YYDKDF (reference sequence). The CDR3 consists of 16 residues. Treatment reported: approximately nine-day PBMC culture with coronavirus spike peptide pools or control peptides (ViraFEST assay). This clonotype was seen more than once but under ten times. The target antigen is unknown.

Sequencing used CD4+ T cells from blood, cultured in vitro. This chain connects TRBV15 to TRBJ1-5; D may be TRBD1 (5 bases). The TCR comes from a human donor who had recovered from COVID-19. The CDR3 nucleotides read TGTGCCACCAGCAGAGGAGGGGTAGGGCAGAATCAGCCCCAGCATTTT. It translates to CATSRGGVGQNQPQHF.